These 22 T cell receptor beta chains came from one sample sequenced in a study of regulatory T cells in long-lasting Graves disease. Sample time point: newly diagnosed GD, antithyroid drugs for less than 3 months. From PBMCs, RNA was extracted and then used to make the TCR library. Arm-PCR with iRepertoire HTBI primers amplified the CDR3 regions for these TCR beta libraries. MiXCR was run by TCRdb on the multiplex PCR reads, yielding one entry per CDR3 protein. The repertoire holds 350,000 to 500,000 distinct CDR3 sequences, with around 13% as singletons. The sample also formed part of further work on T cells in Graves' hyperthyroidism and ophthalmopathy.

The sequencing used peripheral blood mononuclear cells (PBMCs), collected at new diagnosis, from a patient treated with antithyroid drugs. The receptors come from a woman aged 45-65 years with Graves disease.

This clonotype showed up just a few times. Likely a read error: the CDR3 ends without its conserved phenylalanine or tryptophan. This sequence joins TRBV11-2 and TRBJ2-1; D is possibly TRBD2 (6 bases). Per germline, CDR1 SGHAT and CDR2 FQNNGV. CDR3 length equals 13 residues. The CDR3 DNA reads TGCGCCAGCAGCCAAATGGGACTTGGTGAGCAGTTCCTC. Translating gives CASSQMGLGEQFL.

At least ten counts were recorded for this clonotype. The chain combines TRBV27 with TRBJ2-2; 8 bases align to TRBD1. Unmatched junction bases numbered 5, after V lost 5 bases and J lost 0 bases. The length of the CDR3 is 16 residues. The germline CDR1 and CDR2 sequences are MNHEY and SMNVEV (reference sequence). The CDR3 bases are TGTGCCAGCAGTGGACAGGGTACCGCGAACACCGGGGAGCTGTTTTTT. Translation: CASSGQGTANTGELFF.

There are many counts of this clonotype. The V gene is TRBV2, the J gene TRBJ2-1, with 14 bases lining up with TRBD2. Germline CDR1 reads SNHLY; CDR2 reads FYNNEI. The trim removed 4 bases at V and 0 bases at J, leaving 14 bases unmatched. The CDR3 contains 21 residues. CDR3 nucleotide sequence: TGTGCCAGCAGTGTACGAAGGACTAGCGGGAGGTTCGGAAACTCCTACAATGAGCAGTTCTTC. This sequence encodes CASSVRRTSGRFGNSYNEQFF.

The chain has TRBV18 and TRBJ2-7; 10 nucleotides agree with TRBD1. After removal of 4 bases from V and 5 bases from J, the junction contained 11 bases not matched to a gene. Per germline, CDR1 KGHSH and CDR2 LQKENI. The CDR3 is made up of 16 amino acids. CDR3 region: CASSLGSPGTGDEQYF. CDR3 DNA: TGTGCCAGCTCACTGGGGAGTCCCGGGACAGGGGACGAGCAGTACTTC.

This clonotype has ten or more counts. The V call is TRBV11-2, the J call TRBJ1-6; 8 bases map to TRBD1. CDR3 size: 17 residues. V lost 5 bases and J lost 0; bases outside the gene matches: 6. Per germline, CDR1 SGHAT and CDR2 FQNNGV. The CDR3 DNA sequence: TGTGCCAGCAGCACCAGACAGGGGAGCTCCTATAATTCACCCCTCCACTTT. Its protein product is CASSTRQGSSYNSPLHF.

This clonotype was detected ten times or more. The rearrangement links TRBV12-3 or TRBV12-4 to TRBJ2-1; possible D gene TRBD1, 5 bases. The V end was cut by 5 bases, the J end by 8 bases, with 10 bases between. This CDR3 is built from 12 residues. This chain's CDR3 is CASSTTRDEQFF. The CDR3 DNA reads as TGTGCCAGCAGTACGACCAGGGATGAGCAGTTCTTC.

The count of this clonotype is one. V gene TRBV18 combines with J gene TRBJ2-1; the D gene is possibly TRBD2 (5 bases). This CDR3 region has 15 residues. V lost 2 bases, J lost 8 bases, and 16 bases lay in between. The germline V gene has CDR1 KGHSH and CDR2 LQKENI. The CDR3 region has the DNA TGTGCCAGCTCACCATTAAGGACTGCGGGCGATGAGCAGTTCTTC. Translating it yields CASSPLRTAGDEQFF.

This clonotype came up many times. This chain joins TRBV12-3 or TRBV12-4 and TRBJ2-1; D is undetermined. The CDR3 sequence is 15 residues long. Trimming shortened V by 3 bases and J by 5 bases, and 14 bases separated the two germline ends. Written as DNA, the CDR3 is TGTGCCAGCAGTTTTCCCAAGCGCGGTAACAATGAGCAGTTCTTC. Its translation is CASSFPKRGNNEQFF.

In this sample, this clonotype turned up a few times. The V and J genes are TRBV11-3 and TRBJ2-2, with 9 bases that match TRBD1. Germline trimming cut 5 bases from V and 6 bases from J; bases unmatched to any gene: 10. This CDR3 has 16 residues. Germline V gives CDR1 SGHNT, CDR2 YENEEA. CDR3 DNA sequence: TGTGCCAGCAGCCCCTCCGGGACAGGGAAGTCCGGGGAGCTGTTTTTT. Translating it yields CASSPSGTGKSGELFF.

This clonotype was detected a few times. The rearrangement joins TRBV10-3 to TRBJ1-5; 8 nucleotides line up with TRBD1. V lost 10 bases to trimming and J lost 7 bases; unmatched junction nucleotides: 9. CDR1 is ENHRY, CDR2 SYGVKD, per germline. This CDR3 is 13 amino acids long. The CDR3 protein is CATGQGKGQPQHF. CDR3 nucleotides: TGTGCCACCGGACAGGGCAAGGGGCAGCCCCAGCATTTT.

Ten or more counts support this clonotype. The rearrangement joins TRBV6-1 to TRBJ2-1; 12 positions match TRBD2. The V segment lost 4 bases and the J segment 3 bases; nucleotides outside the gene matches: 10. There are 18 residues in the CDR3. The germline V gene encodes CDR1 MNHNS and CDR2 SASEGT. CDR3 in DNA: TGTGCCAGCAGTGTCGGAACCGGACTAGCGGGACGCTACAATGAGCAGTTCTTC. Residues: CASSVGTGLAGRYNEQFF.

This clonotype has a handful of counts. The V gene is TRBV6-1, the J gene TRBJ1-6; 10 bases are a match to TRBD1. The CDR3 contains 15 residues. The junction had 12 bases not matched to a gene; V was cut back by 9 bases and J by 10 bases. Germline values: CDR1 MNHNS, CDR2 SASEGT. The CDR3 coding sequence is TGTGCCAGTGCCCCAGCGGGACAGGGGCACTCACCCCTCCACTTT. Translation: CASAPAGQGHSPLHF.

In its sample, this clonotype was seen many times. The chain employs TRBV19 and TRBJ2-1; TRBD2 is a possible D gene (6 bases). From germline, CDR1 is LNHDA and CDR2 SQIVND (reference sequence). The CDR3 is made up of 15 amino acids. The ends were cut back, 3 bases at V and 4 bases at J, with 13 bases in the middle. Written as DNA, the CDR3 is TGTGCCAGTAGTATGGAGGGTATGTGGTACAATGAGCAGTTCTTC. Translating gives CASSMEGMWYNEQFF.

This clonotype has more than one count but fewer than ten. The CDR3 is CSAQGGSSLADTQYF. Written as DNA, the CDR3 is TGCAGTGCTCAAGGGGGTAGCTCGTTGGCAGATACGCAGTATTTT. J is TRBJ2-3 and V is TRBV20-1, with D perhaps matching TRBD1 (6 bases). Germline CDR1 DFQATT, CDR2 SNEGSKA (reference sequence). The CDR3 contains 15 residues. The V and J ends lost 5 bases and 4 bases respectively, with 19 bases between them.

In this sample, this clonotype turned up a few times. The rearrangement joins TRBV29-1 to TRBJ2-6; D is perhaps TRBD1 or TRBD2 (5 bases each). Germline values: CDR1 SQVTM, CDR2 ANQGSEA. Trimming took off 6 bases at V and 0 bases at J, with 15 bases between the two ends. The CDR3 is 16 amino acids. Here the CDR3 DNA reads TGCAGCGTCCGGGACGGCATCTACTCTGGGGCCAACGTCCTGACTTTC. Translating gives CSVRDGIYSGANVLTF.

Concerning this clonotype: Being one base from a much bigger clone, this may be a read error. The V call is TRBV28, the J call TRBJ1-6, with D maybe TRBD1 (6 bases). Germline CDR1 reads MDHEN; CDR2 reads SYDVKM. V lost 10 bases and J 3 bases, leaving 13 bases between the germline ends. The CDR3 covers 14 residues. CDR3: CANRDGRYNSPLHF. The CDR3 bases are TGTGCCAACAGGGACGGCCGCTATAATTCACCCCTCCACTTT.

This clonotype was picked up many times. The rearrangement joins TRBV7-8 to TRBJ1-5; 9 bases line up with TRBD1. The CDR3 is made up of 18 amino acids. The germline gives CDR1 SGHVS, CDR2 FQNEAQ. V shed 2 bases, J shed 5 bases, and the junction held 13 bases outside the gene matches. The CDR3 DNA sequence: TGTGCCAGCAGCTTAAGGCCTAGGGGACAGGGCGGCCATCAGCCCCAGCATTTT. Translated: CASSLRPRGQGGHQPQHF.

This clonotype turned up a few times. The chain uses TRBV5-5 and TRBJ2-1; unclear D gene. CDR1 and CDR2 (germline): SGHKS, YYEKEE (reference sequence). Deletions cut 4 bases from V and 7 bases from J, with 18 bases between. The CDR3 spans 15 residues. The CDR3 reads CASSTYPRPGNEQFF. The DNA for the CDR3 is TGTGCCAGCAGCACGTACCCCCGGCCCGGGAATGAGCAGTTCTTC.

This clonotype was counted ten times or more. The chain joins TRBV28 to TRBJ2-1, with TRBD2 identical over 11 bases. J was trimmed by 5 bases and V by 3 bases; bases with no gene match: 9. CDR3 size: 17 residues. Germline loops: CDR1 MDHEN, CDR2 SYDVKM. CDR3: CASSLAWGTSGHNEQFF. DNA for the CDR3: TGTGCCAGCAGTTTGGCGTGGGGGACTAGCGGACACAATGAGCAGTTCTTC.

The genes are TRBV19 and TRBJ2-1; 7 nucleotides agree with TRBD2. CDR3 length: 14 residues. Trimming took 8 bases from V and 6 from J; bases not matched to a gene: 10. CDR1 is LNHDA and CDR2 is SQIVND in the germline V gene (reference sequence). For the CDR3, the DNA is TGTGCCAGTTCAGCAGCGGGGTTTAGCAATGAGCAGTTCTTC. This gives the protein CASSAAGFSNEQFF.

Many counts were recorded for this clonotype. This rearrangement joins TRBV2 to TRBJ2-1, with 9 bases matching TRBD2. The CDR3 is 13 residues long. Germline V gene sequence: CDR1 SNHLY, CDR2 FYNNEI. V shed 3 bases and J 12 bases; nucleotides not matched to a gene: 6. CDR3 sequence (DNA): TGTGCCAGCAGTGAGTTTAGCGGGAGACTGCAGTTCTTC. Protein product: CASSEFSGRLQFF.

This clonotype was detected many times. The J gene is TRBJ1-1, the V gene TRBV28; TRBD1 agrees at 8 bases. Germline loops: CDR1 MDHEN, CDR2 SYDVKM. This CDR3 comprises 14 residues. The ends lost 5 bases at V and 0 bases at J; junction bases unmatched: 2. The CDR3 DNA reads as TGTGCCAGCAGTGCGGACAGGGTGAACACTGAAGCTTTCTTT. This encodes CASSADRVNTEAFF.